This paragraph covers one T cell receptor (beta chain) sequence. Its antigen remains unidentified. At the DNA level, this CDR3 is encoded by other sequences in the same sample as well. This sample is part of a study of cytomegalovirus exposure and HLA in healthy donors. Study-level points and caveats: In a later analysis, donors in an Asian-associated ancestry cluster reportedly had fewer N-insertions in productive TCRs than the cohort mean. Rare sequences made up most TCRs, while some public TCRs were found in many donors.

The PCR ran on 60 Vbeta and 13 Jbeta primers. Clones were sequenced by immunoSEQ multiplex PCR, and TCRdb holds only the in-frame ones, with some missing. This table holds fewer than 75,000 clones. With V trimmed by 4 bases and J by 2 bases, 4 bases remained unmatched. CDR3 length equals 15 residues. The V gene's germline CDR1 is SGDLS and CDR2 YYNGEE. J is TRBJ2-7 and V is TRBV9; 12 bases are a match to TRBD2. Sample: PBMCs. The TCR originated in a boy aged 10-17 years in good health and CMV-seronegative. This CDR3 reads CASSPPSGRAYEQYF. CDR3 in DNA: TGTGCCAGCAGCCCCCCTAGCGGGAGGGCCTACGAGCAGTACTTC. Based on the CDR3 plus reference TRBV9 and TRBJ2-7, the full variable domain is DSGVTQTPKHLITATGQRVTLRCSPRSGDLSVYWYQQSLDQGLQFLIQYYNGEERAKGNILERFSAQQFPDLHSELNLSSLELGDSALYFCASSPPSGRAYEQYFGPGTRLTVT.